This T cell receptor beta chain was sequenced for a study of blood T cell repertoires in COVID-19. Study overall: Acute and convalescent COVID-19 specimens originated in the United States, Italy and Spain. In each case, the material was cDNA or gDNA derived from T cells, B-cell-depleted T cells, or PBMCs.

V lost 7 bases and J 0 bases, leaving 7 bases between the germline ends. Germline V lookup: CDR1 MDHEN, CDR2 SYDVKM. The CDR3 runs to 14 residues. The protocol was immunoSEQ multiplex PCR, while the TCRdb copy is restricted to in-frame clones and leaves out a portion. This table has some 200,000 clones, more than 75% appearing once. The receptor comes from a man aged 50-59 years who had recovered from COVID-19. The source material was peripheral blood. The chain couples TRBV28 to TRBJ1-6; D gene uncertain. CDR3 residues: CASKGGSYNSPLHF. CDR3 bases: TGTGCCAGCAAAGGAGGCTCCTATAATTCACCCCTCCACTTT.